This T cell receptor (beta chain) derives from a study of cytomegalovirus exposure and HLA in healthy donors. This CDR3 has 15 amino acids. V was trimmed by 4 bases and J by 5 bases, leaving 17 bases between them. CDR1 and CDR2 (germline): MNHEY, SVGAGI. This PCR relied on a set of 60 Vbeta primers and 13 Jbeta primers. The protocol was immunoSEQ multiplex PCR, while the TCRdb copy is restricted to in-frame clones and leaves out a portion. Of more than 80,000 clones in the sample, over 75% are singletons; the top ten hold around 3.4%. The V gene is TRBV6-5, the J gene TRBJ1-2, with D maybe TRBD1 (5 bases). This TCR was recovered from a man in his fifties or sixties in good health and CMV-seronegative. The sample consisted of PBMCs. The chain's CDR3 is CASSSPGESGYGYTF. CDR3 DNA sequence: TGTGCCAGCAGTTCCCCGGGGGAATCGGGGTATGGCTACACCTTC.